A selection of T cell receptor beta chains follows, all from one sample in a study of sequential checkpoint blockade in melanoma. Some clones are missing from TCRdb's copy, which holds only in-frame ones; the method was immunoSEQ multiplex PCR. Of approximately 34,000 clones in the sample, approximately 84% were seen once. This material consisted of CD8+ T cells sorted from blood (inferred from file names), taken from a patient given nivolumab and ipilimumab in sequence. Receptors were obtained from a human donor with melanoma. Each CDR3 is given with its conserved first and last residue. Fields, in order: CDR3 length, D gene, V gene, clone size, J gene, CDR3 protein, CDR3 DNA. A D gene is named only where the DNA matches it firmly. The size entry is marked missing in some rows and otherwise reads once, few, many or a size class.

len: 14; d_gene: .; v_gene: TRBV28; abundance: .; j_gene: TRBJ2-1; CDR3aa: CASTFPGRGHEQFF; CDR3nt: TGTGCCAGCACCTTTCCGGGGAGAGGGCATGAGCAGTTCTTC
len: 14; d_gene: TRBD1; v_gene: TRBV4-1; abundance: .; j_gene: TRBJ2-7; CDR3aa: CASSTGQGGYEQYF; CDR3nt: TGCGCCAGCAGCACTGGACAGGGGGGGTACGAGCAGTACTTC
len: 14; d_gene: .; v_gene: TRBV27; abundance: .; j_gene: TRBJ2-2; CDR3aa: CASSYADGAGELFF; CDR3nt: TGTGCCAGCAGTTACGCGGACGGGGCCGGGGAGCTGTTTTTT
len: 15; d_gene: .; v_gene: TRBV9; abundance: .; j_gene: TRBJ2-2; CDR3aa: CASSPDGQGTGELFF; CDR3nt: TGTGCCAGCAGCCCAGATGGGCAGGGCACCGGGGAGCTGTTTTTT
len: 15; d_gene: TRBD2; v_gene: TRBV2; abundance: .; j_gene: TRBJ2-7; CDR3aa: CASSEQAGVGYEQYF; CDR3nt: TGTGCCAGCAGTGAACAGGCGGGAGTAGGGTACGAGCAGTACTTC
len: 11; d_gene: .; v_gene: TRBV6-6; abundance: .; j_gene: TRBJ1-2; CDR3aa: CAIPSLYGYTF; CDR3nt: TGTGCCATCCCCTCCTTATATGGCTACACCTTC
len: 16; d_gene: .; v_gene: TRBV27; abundance: .; j_gene: TRBJ2-3; CDR3aa: CASSLLSPRGTDTQYF; CDR3nt: TGTGCCAGCAGTTTATTATCACCGCGGGGCACAGATACGCAGTATTTT
len: 15; d_gene: TRBD1; v_gene: TRBV27; abundance: .; j_gene: TRBJ1-1; CDR3aa: CASSSMTGWDTEAFF; CDR3nt: TGTGCCAGCAGTTCGATGACAGGGTGGGACACTGAAGCTTTCTTT
len: 18; d_gene: .; v_gene: TRBV27; abundance: .; j_gene: TRBJ2-5; CDR3aa: CASSSKPSFGISVETQYF; CDR3nt: TGTGCCAGCAGTTCCAAACCCTCCTTCGGGATCAGCGTGGAGACCCAGTACTTC
len: 13; d_gene: .; v_gene: TRBV2; abundance: .; j_gene: TRBJ1-3; CDR3aa: CASSQDTGSTIYF; CDR3nt: TGTGCCAGCAGTCAGGACACTGGAAGCACCATATATTTT
len: 16; d_gene: .; v_gene: TRBV27; abundance: .; j_gene: TRBJ1-6; CDR3aa: CASSPSTSPGGSPLHF; CDR3nt: TGTGCCAGCAGTCCGTCGACGAGCCCGGGTGGCTCACCCCTCCACTTT
len: 13; d_gene: .; v_gene: TRBV29-1; abundance: .; j_gene: TRBJ2-7; CDR3aa: CSVLGRKGYEQYF; CDR3nt: TGCAGCGTTTTGGGGCGCAAGGGTTACGAGCAGTACTTC
len: 14; d_gene: .; v_gene: TRBV27; abundance: .; j_gene: TRBJ1-5; CDR3aa: CASSETGYNQPQHF; CDR3nt: TGTGCCAGCAGCGAAACAGGCTACAATCAGCCCCAGCATTTT
len: 14; d_gene: .; v_gene: TRBV14; abundance: .; j_gene: TRBJ2-3; CDR3aa: CASSQESAVDTQYF; CDR3nt: TGTGCCAGCAGCCAAGAGTCGGCGGTAGATACGCAGTATTTT
len: 11; d_gene: .; v_gene: TRBV29-1; abundance: once; j_gene: TRBJ1-2; CDR3aa: CSVRQYDGYTF; CDR3nt: TGCAGCGTCAGGCAGTATGATGGCTACACCTTC
len: 14; d_gene: .; v_gene: TRBV27; abundance: once; j_gene: TRBJ1-2; CDR3aa: CASSQGSGNYGYTF; CDR3nt: TGTGCCAGCAGCCAAGGATCGGGTAACTATGGCTACACCTTC
len: 13; d_gene: .; v_gene: TRBV9; abundance: .; j_gene: TRBJ2-1; CDR3aa: CASSSSSAGEQFF; CDR3nt: TGTGCCAGCAGCTCCTCTAGCGCAGGTGAGCAGTTCTTC
len: 12; d_gene: .; v_gene: TRBV5-4; abundance: .; j_gene: TRBJ2-1; CDR3aa: CASSQTSNEQFF; CDR3nt: TGTGCCAGCAGCCAAACTAGCAATGAGCAGTTCTTC
len: 19; d_gene: TRBD2; v_gene: TRBV7-3; abundance: .; j_gene: TRBJ2-1; CDR3aa: CASSLMGTITGKVGNEQFF; CDR3nt: TGTGCCAGCAGCTTAATGGGGACTATAACCGGGAAGGTGGGCAATGAGCAGTTCTTC
len: 15; d_gene: .; v_gene: TRBV7-9; abundance: .; j_gene: TRBJ1-1; CDR3aa: CASSSRAAGNTEAFF; CDR3nt: TGTGCCAGCAGCTCCCGGGCCGCGGGGAACACTGAAGCTTTCTTT
len: 14; d_gene: .; v_gene: TRBV6-4; abundance: .; j_gene: TRBJ2-1; CDR3aa: CASSDGGTYNEQFF; CDR3nt: TGTGCCAGCAGTGACGGCGGGACCTACAATGAGCAGTTCTTC
len: 13; d_gene: TRBD2; v_gene: TRBV6-5; abundance: .; j_gene: TRBJ2-5; CDR3aa: CASSTGGLETQYF; CDR3nt: TGTGCCAGCAGTACCGGGGGGTTAGAGACCCAGTACTTC
len: 13; d_gene: .; v_gene: TRBV7-6; abundance: .; j_gene: TRBJ2-7; CDR3aa: CASSPGFTYEQYF; CDR3nt: TGTGCCAGCAGCCCGGGGTTTACCTACGAGCAGTACTTC
len: 13; d_gene: .; v_gene: TRBV27; abundance: .; j_gene: TRBJ2-1; CDR3aa: CASSLGGRNEQFF; CDR3nt: TGTGCCAGCAGTCTCGGGGGGCGGAATGAGCAGTTCTTC
len: 17; d_gene: TRBD1; v_gene: TRBV7-8; abundance: once; j_gene: TRBJ2-5; CDR3aa: CASRKGAGTGVQETQYF; CDR3nt: TGTGCCAGCAGAAAAGGGGCCGGGACAGGGGTTCAAGAGACCCAGTACTTC
len: 14; d_gene: TRBD1; v_gene: TRBV18; abundance: .; j_gene: TRBJ2-7; CDR3aa: CASSHSGQNYEQYF; CDR3nt: TGTGCCAGCTCACACTCGGGACAGAACTACGAGCAGTACTTC
len: 17; d_gene: TRBD1; v_gene: TRBV5-4; abundance: medium-sized; j_gene: TRBJ1-4; CDR3aa: CASSSKGQGRANEKLFF; CDR3nt: TGTGCCAGCAGCTCGAAAGGACAGGGGCGAGCTAATGAAAAACTGTTTTTT
len: 14; d_gene: TRBD1; v_gene: TRBV19; abundance: .; j_gene: TRBJ2-7; CDR3aa: CASSIGDSSYEQYF; CDR3nt: TGTGCCAGTAGTATAGGGGACAGCTCCTACGAGCAGTACTTC
len: 14; d_gene: .; v_gene: TRBV6-1; abundance: .; j_gene: TRBJ1-1; CDR3aa: CASSDLRLNTEAFF; CDR3nt: TGTGCCAGCAGTGACTTACGGTTGAACACTGAAGCTTTCTTT
len: 16; d_gene: TRBD2; v_gene: TRBV15; abundance: .; j_gene: TRBJ2-1; CDR3aa: CATSREGTSGSDEQFF; CDR3nt: TGTGCCACCAGCAGAGAGGGAACTAGCGGGAGCGATGAGCAGTTCTTC